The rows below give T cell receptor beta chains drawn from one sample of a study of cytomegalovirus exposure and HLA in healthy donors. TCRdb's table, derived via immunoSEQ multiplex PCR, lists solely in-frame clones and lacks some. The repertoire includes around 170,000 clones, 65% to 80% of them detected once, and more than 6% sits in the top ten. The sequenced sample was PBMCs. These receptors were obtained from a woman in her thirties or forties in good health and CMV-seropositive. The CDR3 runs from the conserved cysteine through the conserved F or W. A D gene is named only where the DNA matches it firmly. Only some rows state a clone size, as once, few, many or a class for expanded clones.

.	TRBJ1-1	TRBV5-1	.	TGCGCCAGCAGCTTGGGGGAGGGTACTGAAGCTTTCTTT	CASSLGEGTEAFF
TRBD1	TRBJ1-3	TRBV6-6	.	TGTGCCAGCAGTTATGGGACAGGGGGCTCTGGAAACACCATATATTTT	CASSYGTGGSGNTIYF
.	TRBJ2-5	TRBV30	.	TGTGCCTGGAGTGTCCTCGGGATACCGACGCGAAAAGAGACCCAGTACTTC	CAWSVLGIPTRKETQYF
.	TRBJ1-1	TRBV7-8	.	TGTGCCAGCAGCCAAAGGAGGGGGAACACTGAAGCTTTCTTT	CASSQRRGNTEAFF
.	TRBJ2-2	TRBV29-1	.	TGCAGCGTTGGGGGCAGTACATACACCGGGGAGCTGTTTTTT	CSVGGSTYTGELFF
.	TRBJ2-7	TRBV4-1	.	TGCGCCAGCAGCCTCCACTCGGTGGGGGGCTACGAGCAGTACTTC	CASSLHSVGGYEQYF
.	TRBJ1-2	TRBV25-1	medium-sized	TGTGCCAGCAGTGAATTAAATGGCTACACCTTC	CASSELNGYTF
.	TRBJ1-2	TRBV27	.	TGTGCCAGCAGTTTATCAGGACAGATAAATGGCTACACCTTC	CASSLSGQINGYTF
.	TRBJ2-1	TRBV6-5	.	TGTGCCAGCAGAACCCGACAGACGGGTCGCAATGAGCAGTTCTTC	CASRTRQTGRNEQFF
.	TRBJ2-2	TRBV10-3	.	TGTGCCATCAGCCGGACAGCGTCGGGCACCGGGGAGCTGTTTTTT	CAISRTASGTGELFF